This T cell receptor (beta chain) was sequenced in a study of T-cell memory formation after mild COVID-19. There are 16 residues in the CDR3. V shed 2 bases, J shed 1 base, and the junction held 5 bases outside the gene matches. CDR1 is SGHVS, CDR2 FNYEAQ, per germline. TCRdb ran MiXCR on the 5' RACE reads and lists one entry per CDR3 protein. The table lists 180,000 or so distinct CDR3 sequences, 16% of them singletons, with roughly 1.9% in the top ten. The specimen was PBMCs or a T cell subset sorted from them (not recorded which). The chain links TRBV7-6 to TRBJ1-1; 9 bases fit TRBD1. This TCR was recovered from an adult woman who had mild COVID-19 (a few samples of this study predate the infection). Cell type and time point are not known. The CDR3 DNA follows: TGTGCCAGCAGCTTAAATACAGGGGGCGGGAACACTGAAGCTTTCTTT. It specifies CASSLNTGGGNTEAFF.